This T cell receptor beta chain was recorded in a study of T cells in Graves' hyperthyroidism and ophthalmopathy. Overall study: Peripheral blood was taken when the disease was first diagnosed, before any treatment began.

Uncontrolled infection, other autoimmune disease, pregnancy and lactation each barred patients from inclusion. The CDR3 is made up of 15 amino acids. CDR1 and CDR2 (germline): SGHTA, FQGNSA. Germline trimming cut 3 bases from V and 8 bases from J; bases unmatched to any gene: 7. This clonotype has ten or more counts. Antigen: not known. Regions amplified from RNA transcripts were the TCR beta CDR3 regions. HTBI primers drove first-round RT-PCR of the TCR CDR3. MiXCR was run by TCRdb on the multiplex PCR reads, yielding one entry per CDR3 protein. The table lists hundreds of thousands of distinct CDR3 sequences, about 16% of them singletons. General study findings and limits: Ophthalmopathy, which appeared later, was predicted by the model a median about 6.8 months before onset.

The sequenced sample consisted of blood. The origin of this receptor is a man in his forties with Graves' hyperthyroidism. The V and J genes are TRBV7-2 and TRBJ2-1; 10 nucleotides agree with TRBD1. The CDR3 region is CASSFAPGQGYEQFF. CDR3 DNA sequence: TGTGCCAGCAGCTTCGCCCCGGGACAGGGGTATGAGCAGTTCTTC.